The 13 T cell receptor beta chains in this list originate from one sample, sequenced in a study (dated by TCRdb to about 2015). Cells that were CD4+CD25+CD127-/low were the ones isolated as Tregs. The library was built by means of 5' RACE. Sequencing instrument: Illumina MiSeq. Through fastp at Q25 and MiXCR, TCRdb rebuilt clones from the public reads, retaining in-frame beta chains. Each record represents a unique CDR3 protein, reported with the most common genes and DNA among its rows. This sample gives about 42,000 distinct CDR3 sequences in total; 22% of them show up just once. About 4.1% of the sample is held by the ten biggest clonotypes. Specimen: Tregs sorted from blood. These receptors came from a female donor with breast cancer.

As concerns this clonotype: A much larger clone differs from this one at a single base, so this may be a read error. The chain is built from TRBV20-1 and TRBJ2-7, with 7 bases lining up with TRBD2. Germline trimming cut 6 bases from V and 3 bases from J; bases unmatched to any gene: 8. This CDR3 has 13 amino acids. The germline V gene has CDR1 DFQATT and CDR2 SNEGSKA (reference sequence). CDR3 coding DNA: TGCAGTGCGGGTAGCGGGTGGGTCTACGAGCAGTACTTC. As protein: CSAGSGWVYEQYF.

About this clonotype: A junction boundary mismatches the germline segment, possibly from a read error. The CDR3 spells CANSSPGQGGEQYF. CDR3 DNA: TGTGCCAACAGTTCGCCGGGACAGGGTGGCGAGCAGTACTTC. The chain uses TRBV28 and TRBJ2-7, with TRBD1 identical over 9 bases. This CDR3 has 14 residues. CDR1 is MDHEN and CDR2 is SYDVKM in the germline V gene.

A few counts support this clonotype. V is TRBV7-2 and J is TRBJ2-2; no reliable D call. V lost 1 base and J 3 bases, leaving 3 bases between the germline ends. This CDR3 region has 13 residues. Germline CDR1 is SGHTA and CDR2 is FQGNSA. The CDR3 protein is CASSLVHTGELFF. In DNA form, the CDR3 reads TGTGCCAGCAGCTTAGTTCACACCGGGGAGCTGTTTTTT.

This chain connects TRBV5-1 to TRBJ2-7; 7 nucleotides match TRBD2. J lost 0 bases, V lost 0 bases, and 3 bases had no gene match. The CDR3 has 15 amino acids. Per germline, CDR1 SGHRS and CDR2 YFSETQ. The CDR3 loop is CASSLAGGSSYEQYF. CDR3 nucleotide sequence: TGCGCCAGCAGCTTGGCCGGGGGGAGCTCCTACGAGCAGTACTTC.

This chain uses TRBV6-5 with TRBJ2-1; 8 nucleotides align to TRBD2. J gave up 12 bases and V 2 bases, and 12 bases lay outside the gene matches. Germline lookup yields CDR1 MNHEY and CDR2 SVGAGI. The CDR3 totals 15 residues. CDR3 amino acids: CASSYIPGGPGGQFF. The CDR3 region has the DNA TGTGCCAGCAGTTACATCCCGGGAGGGCCTGGGGGGCAGTTCTTC.

This clonotype was observed many times. This chain uses TRBV9 with TRBJ1-2; 9 positions agree with TRBD1. CDR1 and CDR2 from the germline V gene are SGDLS and YYNGEE. This CDR3 spans 15 amino acids. V shed 4 bases, J shed 3 bases, and the junction held 7 bases outside the gene matches. The CDR3, as DNA: TGTGCCAGCAGCACCCACAGGGGGCCCGACTATGGCTACACCTTC. Translation: CASSTHRGPDYGYTF.

This clonotype was found many times. The chain joins TRBV4-1 to TRBJ2-1; TRBD2 matches at 7 bases. There are 15 residues in the CDR3. Germline lookup yields CDR1 MGHRA and CDR2 YSYEKL. Trimming at V came to 1 base and at J to 4 bases, leaving 4 bases not matched to a gene. Here the CDR3 reads CASSQAAGLYNEQFF. DNA for the CDR3: TGCGCCAGCAGCCAAGCAGCGGGGTTGTACAATGAGCAGTTCTTC.

This clonotype has more than one count but fewer than ten. The chain recombines TRBV5-1 with TRBJ2-5; either TRBD1 or TRBD2 may fit D (5 bases each). CDR1 SGHRS and CDR2 YFSETQ come from the germline V gene. This CDR3 is 14 amino acids long. V lost 0 bases and J lost 5, with 11 bases in between. DNA for the CDR3: TGCGCCAGCAGCTTGGGGTTAGGGGAGGAGACCCAGTACTTC. This codes for CASSLGLGEETQYF.

The table lists this clonotype with a few counts. The genes are TRBV10-2 and TRBJ2-5, with TRBD2 matching 8 bases. The CDR3 contains 15 residues. CDR1 and CDR2 from the germline V gene are WSHSY and SAAADI. V shed 4 bases and J 4 bases; nucleotides not matched to a gene: 8. CDR3 nucleotides: TGCGCCAGCAGTGGCTTGGCGGGAGGAGCAGAGACCCAGTACTTC. Amino acid sequence: CASSGLAGGAETQYF.

The V call is TRBV5-1, the J call TRBJ2-5; 10 nucleotides agree with TRBD1. This CDR3 spans 16 amino acids. V dropped 0 bases and J dropped 2; count of bases not matched to a gene: 4. Germline lookup yields CDR1 SGHRS and CDR2 YFSETQ. In DNA, the CDR3 is TGCGCCAGCAGCTTGGGGGACAGGGGATCGCAAGAGACCCAGTACTTC. Amino acids: CASSLGDRGSQETQYF.

The rearrangement joins TRBV5-6 to TRBJ2-6, with no clear D. Germline V lookup: CDR1 SGHDT, CDR2 YYEEEE. The CDR3 extends over 14 amino acids. V was clipped by 7 bases and J by 2 bases, with 10 bases between them. CDR3 amino acids: CASDHKAGANVLTF. The CDR3 nucleotides are TGTGCCAGCGACCACAAGGCTGGGGCCAACGTCCTGACTTTC.

CDR3 loop: CSVEEDYEQYF. The CDR3 DNA is TGCAGCGTTGAAGAGGACTACGAGCAGTACTTC. The chain has TRBV29-1 and TRBJ2-7; D is undetermined. This CDR3 has 11 residues. The germline V gene encodes CDR1 SQVTM and CDR2 ANQGSEA. V was shortened by 0 bases and J by 3 bases, with 3 bases between the two germline ends.

This clonotype was recorded many times. V usage is TRBV20-1 and J usage is TRBJ1-5, with D hard to call. Germline lookup yields CDR1 DFQATT and CDR2 SNEGSKA (reference sequence). V was pared by 0 bases and J by 4 bases, with 16 bases between. This CDR3 is built from 16 residues. The DNA for the CDR3 is TGCAGTGCTAGAGATTATCGAGGACGGACTAATCAGCCCCAGCATTTT. Translating gives CSARDYRGRTNQPQHF.